Listed below are T cell receptor beta chains from one sample, sequenced in a study of blood T cell repertoires in COVID-19. The method was immunoSEQ multiplex PCR; TCRdb's version includes in-frame clones alone and lacks a portion of them. The table has around 170,000 clones, around 83% seen once. The material sequenced was peripheral blood. These receptors were taken from a woman between 25 and 40 years old with active or convalescent COVID-19. Both conserved end residues are part of each CDR3. The order of the fields is V gene, clone size, D gene, J gene, CDR3 protein, CDR3 DNA. D genes are given only for firm matches. Not all rows give a size; the values are once, few, many and, for expanded clones, a class.

>TRBV7-9|once|NA|TRBJ2-1
CASSGGEQFF
TGTGCCAGCAGCGGGGGGGAGCAGTTCTTC
>TRBV5-1|NA|TRBD2|TRBJ2-4
CASSSGLAGAPAKNIQYF
TGCGCCAGCAGCTCGGGACTAGCGGGAGCCCCCGCCAAAAACATTCAGTACTTC
>TRBV6-5|NA|NA|TRBJ2-7
CASKSYRAIDEQYF
TGTGCCAGCAAAAGTTACAGGGCGATCGACGAGCAGTACTTC
>TRBV30|NA|TRBD1|TRBJ1-3
CAWIPDRGDTIYF
TGTGCCTGGATCCCCGACAGGGGGGACACCATATATTTT
>TRBV5-1|few|TRBD1|TRBJ1-3
CASSGGTVSGNTIYF
TGCGCCAGCAGCGGAGGGACAGTTTCTGGAAACACCATATATTTT
>TRBV5-1|once|NA|TRBJ1-6
CASSLEVPGAFSPLHF
TGCGCCAGCAGCTTAGAAGTCCCTGGGGCCTTTTCACCCCTCCACTTT
>TRBV4-1|NA|NA|TRBJ1-6
CASSQEIIQAQGSPLHF
TGCGCCAGCAGCCAAGAAATAATACAGGCCCAAGGGTCACCCCTCCACTTT
>TRBV19|NA|NA|TRBJ2-7
CASSIAGTGSYEQYF
TGTGCCAGTAGTATCGCCGGGACTGGTTCCTACGAGCAGTACTTC
>TRBV27|NA|NA|TRBJ1-5
CASSATGLWGSNQPQHF
TGTGCCAGCAGTGCAACGGGGTTATGGGGAAGCAATCAGCCCCAGCATTTT
>TRBV7-9|NA|NA|TRBJ1-5
CASSLNQDSNQPQHF
TGTGCCAGCAGCTTAAATCAGGATAGCAATCAGCCCCAGCATTTT
>TRBV7-8|NA|NA|TRBJ1-5
CASSLDLRDSLHSNQPQHF
TGTGCCAGCAGCTTAGACCTACGTGACAGCCTCCATAGCAATCAGCCCCAGCATTTT
>TRBV3-1/TRBV3-2|once|TRBD2|TRBJ2-5
CASSPGGSGGWETQYF
TGTGCCAGCAGCCCCGGCGGTAGCGGGGGTTGGGAAACCCAGTACTTC
>TRBV19|NA|NA|TRBJ1-5
CASSSGGRQPQHF
TGTGCCAGTAGTAGTGGAGGGCGGCAGCCCCAGCATTTT
>TRBV7-9|NA|TRBD1|TRBJ1-4
CASSSGQEPTNEKLFF
TGTGCCAGCAGCTCGGGACAGGAGCCAACTAATGAAAAACTGTTTTTT
>TRBV30|once|NA|TRBJ1-1
CAWQGQTNTEAFF
TGTGCCTGGCAGGGACAAACGAACACTGAAGCTTTCTTT
>TRBV6-5|NA|TRBD1|TRBJ2-5
CASSPQTGRQETQYF
TGTGCCAGCAGTCCCCAGACAGGGCGGCAAGAGACCCAGTACTTC
>TRBV9|NA|TRBD1|TRBJ1-1
CASSPRRVRGLVAFF
TGTGCCAGCAGCCCCCGACGTGTCAGGGGGCTCGTAGCTTTCTTT
>TRBV11-2|NA|TRBD2|TRBJ2-7
CASSFSGATYEQYF
TGTGCCAGCAGCTTTAGCGGGGCGACCTACGAGCAGTACTTC
>TRBV5-1|NA|NA|TRBJ2-7
CASSLGSGALNYEQYF
TGCGCCAGCAGCTTGGGTTCGGGAGCACTCAACTACGAGCAGTACTTC
>TRBV10-3|NA|NA|TRBJ1-2
CAISLLQGAGYTF
TGTGCCATCAGCCTCTTACAGGGAGCTGGCTACACCTTC
>TRBV28|once|TRBD1|TRBJ1-2
CASSFEGAGYGYTF
TGTGCCAGCAGTTTCGAGGGGGCGGGCTATGGCTACACCTTC
>TRBV2|NA|TRBD2|TRBJ2-1
CASSGTSGSSYNEQFF
TGTGCCAGCTCTGGGACTAGCGGGAGCTCCTACAATGAGCAGTTCTTC
>TRBV6-5|NA|TRBD1|TRBJ1-3
CATLTGIGSGNTIYF
TGTGCCACCTTGACAGGGATCGGGTCTGGAAACACCATATATTTT
>TRBV28|NA|TRBD1|TRBJ2-4
CASSPGQDLIRYF
TGTGCCAGCAGCCCGGGACAGGATTTAATTCGGTACTTC
>TRBV24-1|NA|TRBD2|TRBJ2-2
CATSDLEGAGTNTGELFF
TGTGCCACCAGTGATTTAGAAGGAGCGGGGACTAACACCGGGGAGCTGTTTTTT
>TRBV2|NA|NA|TRBJ2-5
CASGRGETQYF
TGTGCCAGTGGAAGGGGAGAGACCCAGTACTTC
>TRBV2|NA|TRBD1|TRBJ1-2
CASSMQGGPYGYTF
TGTGCCAGCAGTATGCAGGGGGGTCCCTATGGCTACACCTTC
>TRBV27|NA|NA|TRBJ1-5
CASSPGVVNQPQHF
TGTGCCAGCAGCCCTGGAGTGGTAAATCAGCCCCAGCATTTT
>TRBV19|few|NA|TRBJ1-2
CASSMMGSSNYGYTF
TGTGCCAGTAGTATGATGGGCAGTTCTAACTATGGCTACACCTTC
>TRBV27|once|NA|TRBJ2-5
CASSLTGSYETQYF
TGTGCCAGCAGTTTAACCGGGAGTTACGAGACCCAGTACTTC
>TRBV19|NA|TRBD2|TRBJ2-1
CASSIDVGLARRNEQFF
TGTGCCAGTAGTATAGATGTGGGACTAGCGAGGAGAAATGAGCAGTTCTTC
>TRBV25-1|few|NA|TRBJ1-4
CASSDGLGSGANEKLFF
TGTGCCAGCAGTGACGGTCTGGGGAGCGGGGCTAATGAAAAACTGTTTTTT
>TRBV5-1|NA|NA|TRBJ2-2
CASSLAENTGELFF
TGCGCCAGCAGCTTGGCAGAGAACACCGGGGAGCTGTTTTTT
>TRBV19|NA|TRBD2|TRBJ2-7
CASSGLAGEAHEQYF
TGTGCCAGTAGTGGACTAGCGGGAGAGGCCCACGAGCAGTACTTC
>TRBV5-6|once|NA|TRBJ1-3
CASSLWQALNTIYF
TGTGCCAGCAGCTTGTGGCAAGCGCTAAACACCATATATTTT
>TRBV12-3/TRBV12-4|NA|TRBD1|TRBJ1-2
CASSLTRGNGYTF
TGTGCCAGCAGTTTAACCAGGGGGAATGGCTACACCTTC
>TRBV29-1|once|NA|TRBJ2-7
CSVEAGGQDEQYF
TGCAGCGTTGAGGCCGGGGGGCAGGACGAGCAGTACTTC
>TRBV28|NA|NA|TRBJ2-7
CASSFLSPASYEQYF
TGTGCCAGCAGTTTTTTGTCTCCCGCGTCCTACGAGCAGTACTTC
>TRBV10-3|NA|NA|TRBJ1-3
CAISVDGEIGDTIYF
TGTGCCATCAGTGTCGATGGGGAGATTGGAGACACCATATATTTT
>TRBV7-8|NA|TRBD1|TRBJ1-1
CASSPDRIMNTEAFF
TGTGCCAGCAGCCCGGACAGGATTATGAACACTGAAGCTTTCTTT
>TRBV19|NA|TRBD1|TRBJ2-7
CASTPSLGTGFIEQYF
TGTGCCAGTACTCCAAGCCTCGGGACAGGGTTCATCGAGCAGTACTTC
>TRBV6-5|NA|NA|TRBJ2-1
CASSYFRDSYNEQFF
TGTGCCAGCAGTTATTTCAGGGACTCCTACAATGAGCAGTTCTTC
>TRBV5-6|NA|TRBD1|TRBJ2-7
CASSLGWGQGPYEQYF
TGTGCCAGCAGCTTGGGTTGGGGACAGGGACCCTACGAGCAGTACTTC
>TRBV5-1|NA|TRBD1|TRBJ2-3
CASSQSGQGPTDTQYF
TGCGCCAGCAGCCAATCGGGACAGGGGCCCACAGATACGCAGTATTTT
>TRBV4-1|NA|NA|TRBJ2-1
CASSQDGSGPYNEQFF
TGCGCCAGCAGCCAAGATGGTAGCGGTCCCTACAATGAGCAGTTCTTC
>TRBV5-1|NA|TRBD2|TRBJ2-2
CASSTAGGTGELFF
TGCGCCAGCAGTACAGCGGGGGGGACCGGGGAGCTGTTTTTT
>TRBV2|NA|TRBD1|TRBJ1-1
CATGTENTEAFF
TGTGCCACAGGGACAGAGAACACTGAAGCTTTCTTT
>TRBV5-1|NA|TRBD1|TRBJ1-4
CASSLVGWVQGALATTNEKLFF
TGCGCCAGCAGCTTGGTCGGGTGGGTACAGGGGGCTCTCGCGACAACTAATGAAAAACTGTTTTTT
>TRBV7-9|NA|TRBD2|TRBJ2-7
CASSNPRRTSGALSSYEQYF
TGTGCCAGCAGCAACCCCCGTAGGACTAGCGGGGCGTTGAGCTCCTACGAGCAGTACTTC
>TRBV28|NA|NA|TRBJ2-2
CASSPGTSGGRELFF
TGTGCCAGCAGTCCCGGGACTTCGGGGGGCAGGGAGCTGTTTTTT
>TRBV11-2|NA|NA|TRBJ2-7
CASSLGGLFYEQYF
TGTGCCAGCAGCTTAGGGGGACTGTTCTACGAGCAGTACTTC
>TRBV5-1|NA|TRBD1|TRBJ2-3
CASRGTGGADTQYF
TGCGCCAGCAGAGGGACAGGGGGCGCAGATACGCAGTATTTT